This TCR beta chain was found in a study of T cell changes during pregnancy in multiple sclerosis. Libraries were prepared by immunoSEQ multiplex PCR; TCRdb keeps only in-frame clonotypes and omits some of them. The data hold more than 55,000 clones, with roughly 94% observed a single time. V dropped 3 bases and J dropped 5 bases, with 13 bases sitting between them. CDR3 size: 15 residues. Germline V lookup: CDR1 MGHDK, CDR2 SYGVNS. This clonotype originated in a female donor with multiple sclerosis, enrolled in a pregnancy study. Source: CD8+ T cells from peripheral blood mononuclear cells, taken after pregnancy. This rearrangement joins TRBV25-1 to TRBJ1-4; D ambiguous. The CDR3 protein is CASSDEAGGNEKLFF. The CDR3 DNA reads as TGTGCCAGCAGTGACGAGGCAGGAGGGAATGAAAAACTGTTTTTT.